This TCR beta chain was captured in a study of Tregs in tolerant kidney transplant recipients. Notes on this clone: Its antigen is still unknown.

CDR1 is SGHAT, CDR2 FQNNGV, per germline. The CDR3 sequence is 15 residues long. V shed 0 bases and J 4 bases; nucleotides not matched to a gene: 5. Thawed PBMCs were FACS-sorted into unstimulated CD4+CD25+CD127- regulatory T cells, CD4+CD25- non-regulatory cells, CD4 and CD8 cells. Here immunoSEQ multiplex PCR was the method, and the copy in TCRdb shows in-frame clones only, minus some. The table has roughly 250,000 clones, around 82% seen once. Findings and caveats of the study: Findings come from small patient numbers and require larger validation.

The sequenced material came from CD4+ T cells from blood. The chain recombines TRBV11-2 with TRBJ1-1, with TRBD1 identical over 7 bases. The receptor was isolated from a human donor in good health. As DNA, the CDR3 is TGTGCCAGCAGCTTAGATAGGGGGCTGAGCACTGAAGCTTTCTTT. As protein: CASSLDRGLSTEAFF.